The T cell receptor beta chain under discussion was sequenced for a study of beta chain features in type 1 diabetes. Study-level results: A closer apparent resemblance between naive, central memory and Treg TCRB repertoires was seen in patients than in healthy donors. There were fewer insertions and more deletions at the VDJ junctions of type 1 diabetes patients.

Sorting of CD4+ naive, central memory, regulatory and stem cell-like memory cells was performed via CD45RO/CCR7/CD25/CD127/CD95/CD27. The germline CDR1 and CDR2 sequences are MNHNY and SVGAGI (reference sequence). The CDR3 contains 12 residues. V shed 7 bases and J shed 0 bases, with 6 bases lying between them. A few counts support this clone. Its antigen is still unknown. Reverse transcribing all isolated RNA meant expressed TCRB transcripts were sequenced. The study sequenced naive, central memory and regulatory T cell samples to an average of roughly 4 million reads. Here immunoSEQ multiplex PCR was the method, and the copy in TCRdb shows in-frame clones only, minus some. The repertoire includes roughly 230,000 clones, around 9.6% of them detected once, and about 0.037% sits in the top ten.

Sequencing was performed on naive CD4+ T cells from blood. V and J are TRBV6-6 and TRBJ1-1, with no clear D. The TCR originated in a woman aged 18-30 years in good health. CDR3 in amino acids: CASTRVNTEAFF. DNA of the CDR3: TGTGCCAGCACGAGGGTGAACACTGAAGCTTTCTTT.